Reported below is one T cell receptor beta chain. Its antigen remains unknown. This sample is part of a study of cytomegalovirus exposure and HLA in healthy donors. Study-wide points: Many donors shared some public TCRs, even though most TCR sequences were rare. The study labeled under 200 TCR beta chains cytomegalovirus-associated.

Produced via immunoSEQ multiplex PCR; TCRdb's table is partial and in-frame only. The sample lists about 120,000 clones; around 86% were seen once. Germline CDR1 GTSNPN, CDR2 SVGIG (reference sequence). This CDR3 is 14 amino acids long. V lost 2 bases to trimming and J lost 9 bases; unmatched junction nucleotides: 11. The chain combines TRBV30 with TRBJ2-7; 9 bases are a match to TRBD1. Sequencing was done on a sample of PBMCs. This clonotype was obtained from a woman between 18 and 29 years old in good health and CMV-seronegative. This CDR3 is CAWSLTGTGYRQYF. The CDR3, as DNA: TGTGCCTGGAGTCTAACCGGGACAGGGTATCGGCAGTACTTC.